This T cell receptor (beta chain) appears in the sequencing data of a study of T-cell reconstitution after alpha-beta-depleted transplantation in children. Germline assignment: CDR1 LGHNA and CDR2 YNFKEQ. V shed 1 base and J 3 bases; nucleotides not matched to a gene: 3. This CDR3 is built from 15 residues. Unique molecular identifiers were used to barcode this TCRbeta library. From the PCR reads, TCRdb called clonotypes with MiXCR, one entry per CDR3 protein. The top ten hold over 2% of the sample, which has 450,000 to 600,000 distinct CDR3 sequences, roughly 13% seen once. The gene calls are TRBV4-2 and TRBJ1-5; 7 nucleotides agree with TRBD1. The origin of this receptor is a male patient younger than 18 who had a stem cell transplant for acute myeloid leukemia, so the T cells may come from the graft donor. This specimen consisted of PBMCs, mostly from graft donor cells, obtained 360 days after TCRalphabeta/CD19-depleted stem cell transplant. CDR3 in amino acids: CASSQGGTANQPQHF. CDR3 in DNA: TGTGCCAGCAGCCAAGGGGGGACAGCCAATCAGCCCCAGCATTTT.